One and the same sample provided the 15 T cell receptor beta chains below, sequenced in a study of cytomegalovirus exposure and HLA in healthy donors. Both 60 Vbeta primers and 13 Jbeta primers went into the PCR. The data were produced by immunoSEQ multiplex PCR, yet TCRdb's version contains in-frame clones alone and is incomplete. The table includes 35,000 to 40,000 clones, around 53% detected once. The sequenced sample consisted of PBMCs. Receptors originate from a woman in her thirties or forties in good health and CMV-seropositive.

A remark on this clone: One end of the junction does not line up with germline, which may come from a read error. The CDR3 region is CASSPLGQMIHPYF. DNA for the CDR3: TGTGCCAGCAGCCCGCTGGGACAGATGATTCACCCTTACTTC. V usage is TRBV7-3 and J usage is TRBJ1-2, with TRBD1 identical over 7 bases. CDR3 length: 14 amino acids. Per the germline V gene, CDR1 is SGHTA and CDR2 is FQGTGA.

In this sample, this clone is medium-sized (0.01 to 0.1%). This chain connects TRBV9 to TRBJ1-1; perhaps TRBD1 as D (5 bases). The CDR3 spans 14 residues. V lost 2 bases, J lost 0 bases, and 8 bases lay in between. The germline V gene has CDR1 SGDLS and CDR2 YYNGEE. The CDR3 region is CASSVAGLNTEAFF. As DNA, the CDR3 is TGTGCCAGCAGCGTGGCAGGGTTGAACACTGAAGCTTTCTTT. Complete variable domain (other parts from reference TRBV9 and TRBJ1-1): DSGVTQTPKHLITATGQRVTLRCSPRSGDLSVYWYQQSLDQGLQFLIQYYNGEERAKGNILERFSAQQFPDLHSELNLSSLELGDSALYFCASSVAGLNTEAFFGQGTRLTVV.

This clone was seen a single time. The V and J genes are TRBV30 and TRBJ1-2; 10 positions agree with TRBD1. Germline V gives CDR1 GTSNPN, CDR2 SVGIG (reference sequence). The CDR3 has 17 residues. V lost 4 bases to trimming and J lost 1 base; unmatched junction nucleotides: 12. Here the CDR3 reads CAWIRHGTGAVNYGYTF. DNA of the CDR3: TGTGCCTGGATTCGACACGGGACAGGGGCCGTTAACTATGGCTACACCTTC.

V usage is TRBV4-2 and J usage is TRBJ1-4, with 11 nucleotides matching TRBD1. Germline V gene data show CDR1 as LGHNA and CDR2 as YNFKEQ. J was trimmed by 5 bases and V by 3 bases; bases with no gene match: 11. The CDR3 runs 18 residues. CDR3 nucleotides: TGTGCCAGCAGCCAGGGACAGGGGGGGGCTCGCAGGAATGAAAAACTGTTTTTT. It yields the protein CASSQGQGGARRNEKLFF.

This clone was counted between two and nine times. The chain recombines TRBV29-1 with TRBJ1-1; D is possibly TRBD1 (5 bases). The CDR3 runs 14 residues. Trimming removed 6 bases at V and 0 bases at J, with 14 bases between. Germline V gene data show CDR1 as SQVTM and CDR2 as ANQGSEA. The CDR3 sequence: CSVDVGGVNTEAFF. The CDR3 bases are TGCAGCGTCGACGTGGGGGGAGTGAACACTGAAGCTTTCTTT.

The chain uses TRBV4-3 and TRBJ2-1, with 8 bases lining up with TRBD2. The trim removed 6 bases at V and 4 bases at J, leaving 5 bases unmatched. The CDR3 has 14 amino acids. Looked up from germline, CDR1 is LGHNA and CDR2 is YSLEER. In DNA, the CDR3 is TGCGCCAGCAGTAGAGCGGGGGCTTACAATGAGCAGTTCTTC. Protein sequence: CASSRAGAYNEQFF.

The chain uses TRBV4-1 and TRBJ1-1; D is unclear. This CDR3 comprises 17 residues. The V and J ends lost 2 bases and 0 bases respectively, with 16 bases between them. The V gene's germline CDR1 is MGHRA and CDR2 YSYEKL. DNA of the CDR3: TGCGCCAGCAGCCAAAGGAAAGGCAGGTCCCTGAACACTGAAGCTTTCTTT. This encodes CASSQRKGRSLNTEAFF.

A few counts support this clone. The J gene is TRBJ2-7, the V gene TRBV6-1; no firm D call. This CDR3 has 11 amino acids. Germline V gives CDR1 MNHNS, CDR2 SASEGT. Trimming took 5 bases from V and 2 from J, leaving 4 bases between them. CDR3 bases: TGTGCCAGCAGTCGGGCCTACGAGCAGTACTTC. Protein product: CASSRAYEQYF.

V gene TRBV29-1 combines with J gene TRBJ1-1, with TRBD1 matching over 8 bases. CDR1 and CDR2 from the germline V gene are SQVTM and ANQGSEA. The ends lost 1 base at V and 5 bases at J; junction bases unmatched: 3. This CDR3 spans 13 amino acids. The CDR3 DNA sequence: TGCAGCGTTGAAGGGACAGGGTTTACTGAAGCTTTCTTT. Protein product: CSVEGTGFTEAFF.

This chain links TRBV7-9 with TRBJ1-3; TRBD1 matches at 7 bases. The V segment lost 10 bases and the J segment 7 bases; nucleotides outside the gene matches: 16. CDR1 is SEHNR and CDR2 is FQNEAQ in the germline V gene (reference sequence). The CDR3 is 15 residues long. CDR3 coding DNA: TGTGCCACCTCGAAGTTAGGGACAGAGGCGAACACCATATATTTT. Protein: CATSKLGTEANTIYF.

V gene TRBV21-1 combines with J gene TRBJ2-4; TRBD2 is the table's D call and was not checked against the DNA. TRBV21-1 is labeled a pseudogene. The CDR3 consists of 15 residues. CDR3 nucleotide sequence: TGTGCCAGCAGCAAAGGGACTAGCGGGGGAAACATTCAGTACTTC. Translation gives CASSKGTSGGNIQYF.

The gene calls are TRBV6-1 and TRBJ1-3; TRBD1 aligns across 9 bases. V shed 10 bases and J 1 base; nucleotides not matched to a gene: 8. The CDR3 totals 15 residues. Germline CDR1 reads MNHNS; CDR2 reads SASEGT. Here the CDR3 DNA reads TGTGCCACCGAGACAGGGGGATCGTCTGGAAACACCATATATTTT. This encodes CATETGGSSGNTIYF.

This clone was detected a few times. The chain combines TRBV5-1 with TRBJ1-6; D not resolved. Germline values: CDR1 SGHRS, CDR2 YFSETQ. CDR3 length: 14 amino acids. The ends were cut back, 4 bases at V and 9 bases at J, with 14 bases in the middle. CDR3: CASSGWPLGSPLHF. As DNA, the CDR3 is TGCGCCAGCAGCGGCTGGCCCCTTGGTTCACCCCTCCACTTT.

In its sample, this clone was seen many times. The rearrangement joins TRBV6-5 to TRBJ2-7; TRBD2 is a possible D gene (6 bases). Trimming took 8 bases from V and 9 from J, leaving 17 bases between them. The CDR3 totals 12 residues. Germline values: CDR1 MNHEY, CDR2 SVGAGI. The CDR3 bases are TGTGCCAGCGGACGAACCGTGGGGGGGCAGTACTTC. This encodes CASGRTVGGQYF.

V usage is TRBV7-2 and J usage is TRBJ2-7, with 9 bases lining up with TRBD1. Germline V gives CDR1 SGHTA, CDR2 FQGNSA. The CDR3 has 14 amino acids. V shed 5 bases and J 6 bases; nucleotides not matched to a gene: 8. The CDR3 spells CASSPDRGGREQYF. CDR3 DNA: TGTGCCAGCAGCCCGGACAGGGGAGGCCGCGAGCAGTACTTC.